The present T cell receptor (beta chain) was sequenced within a study of shared clonotypes between healthy human individuals. It was CD45RO-negative cells, positively selected for CCR7, that made up naive CD8 cells, with terminally differentiated effector memory CD45RA+ cells excluded. Generated by immunoSEQ multiplex PCR, the TCRdb table keeps only in-frame clones and is missing some. The sample records some 2.1 million clones, roughly 93% being singletons. Germline-derived CDR1 and CDR2 are MNHEY and SMNVEV (reference sequence). The CDR3 totals 15 residues. V shed 1 base and J 6 bases; nucleotides not matched to a gene: 8.

The gene calls are TRBV27 and TRBJ2-7; 8 bases agree with TRBD1. The sequence came from a man aged 18 to 30 in good health. Some clones in this sample may be carry-over from other donors' samples. Sample: naive CD8+ T cells from PBMCs. For the CDR3, the DNA is TGTGCCAGCAGTTTATATACAGGGGGAGAGGCCGAGCAGTACTTC. Residues: CASSLYTGGEAEQYF.